This TCR beta chain emerged from a study of blood T cell repertoires in COVID-19. Overall study: Samples representing acute and convalescent COVID-19 were sourced from the United States, Italy and Spain. Sample material is recorded as cDNA or gDNA derived from T cells, B-cell-depleted T cells, or PBMCs.

The V gene lost 5 bases and the J gene lost 4 bases, with 8 bases spanning the gap. Germline V gene lookup returns CDR1 MDHEN and CDR2 SYDVKM. This CDR3 spans 12 amino acids. Original methodology: The assay estimated nucleated cells by amplifying reference gene primers. Some clones are missing from TCRdb's copy, which holds only in-frame ones; the method was immunoSEQ multiplex PCR. D and trimming were read from the DNA, whereas the V and J calls and clone size are those reported in that table. The table has about 89,000 clones, approximately 90% seen once. The source material was peripheral blood. This chain connects TRBV28 to TRBJ2-5; TRBD2 is a possible D gene (7 bases). This TCR came from a male donor with acute or convalescent COVID-19. The CDR3 is CASSGGAETQYF. CDR3 nucleotide sequence: TGTGCCAGCAGTGGGGGGGCAGAGACCCAGTACTTC.